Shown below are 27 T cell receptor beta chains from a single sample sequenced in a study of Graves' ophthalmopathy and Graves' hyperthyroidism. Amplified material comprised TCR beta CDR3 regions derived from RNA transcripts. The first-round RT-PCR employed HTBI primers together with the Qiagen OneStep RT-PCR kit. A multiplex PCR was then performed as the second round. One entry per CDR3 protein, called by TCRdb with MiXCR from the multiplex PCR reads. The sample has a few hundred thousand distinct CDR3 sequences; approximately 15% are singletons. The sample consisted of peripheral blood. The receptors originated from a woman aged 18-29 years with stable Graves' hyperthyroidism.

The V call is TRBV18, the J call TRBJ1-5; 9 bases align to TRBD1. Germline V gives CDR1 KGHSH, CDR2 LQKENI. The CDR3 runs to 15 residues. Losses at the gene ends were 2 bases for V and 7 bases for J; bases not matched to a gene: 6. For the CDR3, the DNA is TGTGCCAGCTCACCAGCCGGGACAGGGATCCAGCCCCAGCATTTT. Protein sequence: CASSPAGTGIQPQHF.

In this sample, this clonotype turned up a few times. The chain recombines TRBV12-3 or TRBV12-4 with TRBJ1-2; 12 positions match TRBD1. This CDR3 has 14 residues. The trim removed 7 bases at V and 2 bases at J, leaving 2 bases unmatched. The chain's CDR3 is CASKGTGGNYGYTF. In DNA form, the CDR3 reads TGTGCCAGCAAAGGGACAGGGGGCAACTATGGCTACACCTTC.

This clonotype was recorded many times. The CDR3 is CASSLGRSGYTF. CDR3 nucleotides: TGTGCCAGCAGTTTAGGGAGGAGTGGCTACACCTTC. The chain couples TRBV12-3 or TRBV12-4 to TRBJ1-2; D is unclear. V shed 1 base and J shed 7 bases, with 7 bases lying between them. The CDR3 spans 12 residues.

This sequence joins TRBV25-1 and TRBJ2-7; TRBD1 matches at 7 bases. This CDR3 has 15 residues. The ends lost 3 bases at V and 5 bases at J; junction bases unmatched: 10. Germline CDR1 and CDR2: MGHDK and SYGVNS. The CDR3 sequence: CASSDSGTAPDEQYF. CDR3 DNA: TGTGCCAGCAGTGATTCCGGGACAGCGCCGGACGAGCAGTACTTC.

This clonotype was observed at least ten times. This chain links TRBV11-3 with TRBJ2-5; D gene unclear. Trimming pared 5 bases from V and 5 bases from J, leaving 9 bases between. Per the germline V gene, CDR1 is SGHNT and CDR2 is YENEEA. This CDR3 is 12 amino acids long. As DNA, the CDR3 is TGTGCCAGCAGCCTCCAAAAGGAGACCCAGTACTTC. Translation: CASSLQKETQYF.

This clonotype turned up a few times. CDR3 in amino acids: CASSQDDLKFNQPQHF. CDR3 in DNA: TGCGCCAGCAGCCAAGATGACTTAAAATTCAATCAGCCCCAGCATTTT. The chain joins TRBV4-1 to TRBJ1-5; the D is unclear. The V and J ends lost 0 bases and 3 bases respectively, with 12 bases between them. Germline V gene sequence: CDR1 MGHRA, CDR2 YSYEKL. This CDR3 comprises 16 residues.

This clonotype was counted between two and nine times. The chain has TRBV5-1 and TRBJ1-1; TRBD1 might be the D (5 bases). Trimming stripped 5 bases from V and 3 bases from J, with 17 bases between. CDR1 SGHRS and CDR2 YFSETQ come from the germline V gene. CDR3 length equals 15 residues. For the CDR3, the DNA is TGCGCCAGCAGGGGGCCGCCCGGGGTGGACACTGAAGCTTTCTTT. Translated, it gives CASRGPPGVDTEAFF.

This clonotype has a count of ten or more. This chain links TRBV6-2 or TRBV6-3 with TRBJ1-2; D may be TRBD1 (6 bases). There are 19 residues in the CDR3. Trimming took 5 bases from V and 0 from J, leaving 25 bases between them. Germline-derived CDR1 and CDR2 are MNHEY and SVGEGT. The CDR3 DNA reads TGTGCCAGCAGTCAGGGGTCGGGGAGCCTATCCTATCCTAACTATGGCTACACCTTC. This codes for CASSQGSGSLSYPNYGYTF.

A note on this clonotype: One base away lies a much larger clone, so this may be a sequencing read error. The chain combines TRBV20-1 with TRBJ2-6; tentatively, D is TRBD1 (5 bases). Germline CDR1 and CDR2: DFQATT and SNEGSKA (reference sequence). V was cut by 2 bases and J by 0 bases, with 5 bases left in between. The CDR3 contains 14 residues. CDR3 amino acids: CSARQGSGANVLTF. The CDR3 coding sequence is TGCAGTGCTAGACAGGGCTCTGGGGCCAACGTCCTGACTTTC.

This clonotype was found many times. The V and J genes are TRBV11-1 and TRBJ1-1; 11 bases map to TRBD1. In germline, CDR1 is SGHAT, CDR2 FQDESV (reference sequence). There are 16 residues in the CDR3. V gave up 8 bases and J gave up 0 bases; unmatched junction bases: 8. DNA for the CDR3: TGTGCCAGCCTAAGGACAGGGGGCCACATGAACACTGAAGCTTTCTTT. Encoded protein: CASLRTGGHMNTEAFF.

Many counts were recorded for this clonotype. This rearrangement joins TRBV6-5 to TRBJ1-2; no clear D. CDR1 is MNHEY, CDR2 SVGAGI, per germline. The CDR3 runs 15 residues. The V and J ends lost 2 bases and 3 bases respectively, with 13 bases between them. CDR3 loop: CASSYLPEMDYGYTF. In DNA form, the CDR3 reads TGTGCCAGCAGTTACCTTCCAGAAATGGACTATGGCTACACCTTC.

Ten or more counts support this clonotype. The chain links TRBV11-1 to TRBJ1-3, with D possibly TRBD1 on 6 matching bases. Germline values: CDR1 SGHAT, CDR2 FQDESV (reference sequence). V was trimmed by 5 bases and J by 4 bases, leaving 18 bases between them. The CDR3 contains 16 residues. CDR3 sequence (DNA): TGTGCCAGCAGCCCGCCCACAGGGTTTAACGGAAACACCATATATTTT. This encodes CASSPPTGFNGNTIYF.

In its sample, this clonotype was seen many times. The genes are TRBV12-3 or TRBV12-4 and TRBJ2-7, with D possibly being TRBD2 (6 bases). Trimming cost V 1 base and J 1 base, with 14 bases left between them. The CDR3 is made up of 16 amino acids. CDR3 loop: CASSLDRLEGSYEQYF. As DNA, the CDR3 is TGTGCCAGCAGTTTAGATCGTTTGGAGGGATCCTACGAGCAGTACTTC.

The CDR3 DNA follows: TGCGCCAGCAGCCAAGCTGGGGCCAGGAGCTCCTACGAGCAGTACTTC. It translates to CASSQAGARSSYEQYF. This sequence joins TRBV4-1 and TRBJ2-7, with D perhaps matching TRBD1 (5 bases). The V gene's germline CDR1 is MGHRA and CDR2 YSYEKL. The CDR3 is 16 residues long. V was shortened by 1 base and J by 0 bases, with 13 bases between the two germline ends.

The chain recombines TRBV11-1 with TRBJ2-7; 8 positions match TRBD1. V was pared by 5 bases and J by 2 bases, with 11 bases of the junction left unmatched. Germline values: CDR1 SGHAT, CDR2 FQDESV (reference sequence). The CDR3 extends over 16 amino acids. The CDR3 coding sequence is TGTGCCAGCAGCGCCCGGACAGGGATGTTGGCCTACGAGCAGTACTTC. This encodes CASSARTGMLAYEQYF.

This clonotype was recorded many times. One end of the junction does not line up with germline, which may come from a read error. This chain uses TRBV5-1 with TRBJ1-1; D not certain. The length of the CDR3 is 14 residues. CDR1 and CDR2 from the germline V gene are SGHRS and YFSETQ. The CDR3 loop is CASSLASMNTEAFF. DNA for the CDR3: TGTGCCAGCAGCTTAGCGAGTATGAACACTGAAGCTTTCTTT.

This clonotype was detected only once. DNA for the CDR3: TGTGCCAGCAGTTTTGGGCGGGGGGCCAGATATGGCTACACCTTC. This translates into CASSFGRGARYGYTF. The J gene is TRBJ1-2, the V gene TRBV12-3 or TRBV12-4; a possible D gene is TRBD1 (6 bases). The ends were cut back, 3 bases at V and 5 bases at J, with 16 bases in the middle. CDR3 size: 15 residues.

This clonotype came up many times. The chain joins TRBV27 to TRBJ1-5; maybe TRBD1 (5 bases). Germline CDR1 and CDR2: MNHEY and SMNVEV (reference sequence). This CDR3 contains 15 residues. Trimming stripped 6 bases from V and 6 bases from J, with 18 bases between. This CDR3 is CASRVAAGEGQPQHF. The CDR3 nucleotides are TGTGCCAGCAGAGTGGCAGCGGGGGAAGGTCAGCCCCAGCATTTT.

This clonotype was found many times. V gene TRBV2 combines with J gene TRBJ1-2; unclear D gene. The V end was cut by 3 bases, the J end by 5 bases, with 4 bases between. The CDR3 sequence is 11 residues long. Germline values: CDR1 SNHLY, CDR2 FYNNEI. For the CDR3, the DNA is TGTGCCAGCAGTGAGGGGTATGGCTACACCTTC. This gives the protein CASSEGYGYTF.

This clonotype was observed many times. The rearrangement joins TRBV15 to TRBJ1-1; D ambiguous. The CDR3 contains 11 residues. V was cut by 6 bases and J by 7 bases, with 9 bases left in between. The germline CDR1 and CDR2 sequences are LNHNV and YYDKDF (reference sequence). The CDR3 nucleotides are TGTGCCACCAGGAAGGTGGGTGAAGCTTTCTTT. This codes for CATRKVGEAFF.

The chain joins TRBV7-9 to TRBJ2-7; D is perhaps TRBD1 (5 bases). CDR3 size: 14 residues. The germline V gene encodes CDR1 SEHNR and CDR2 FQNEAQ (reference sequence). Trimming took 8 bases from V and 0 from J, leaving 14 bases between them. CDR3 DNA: TGTGCCAGCGGTTCTCGTACAGGCTCCTACGAGCAGTACTTC. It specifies CASGSRTGSYEQYF.

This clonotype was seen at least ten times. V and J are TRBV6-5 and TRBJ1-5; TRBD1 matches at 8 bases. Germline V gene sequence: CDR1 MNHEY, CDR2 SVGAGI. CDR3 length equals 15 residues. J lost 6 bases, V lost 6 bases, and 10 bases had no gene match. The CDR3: CASSSTGGFGQPQHF. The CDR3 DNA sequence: TGTGCCAGCAGCTCCACAGGGGGGTTTGGTCAGCCCCAGCATTTT.

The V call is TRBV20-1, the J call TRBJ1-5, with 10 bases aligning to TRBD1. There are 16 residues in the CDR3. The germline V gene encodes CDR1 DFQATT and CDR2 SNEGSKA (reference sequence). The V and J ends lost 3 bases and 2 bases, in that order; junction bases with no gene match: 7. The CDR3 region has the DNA TGCAGTGCTAGCAGGAGACAGGGGGCCGGCAATCAGCCCCAGCATTTT. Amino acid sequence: CSASRRQGAGNQPQHF.

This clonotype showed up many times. The CDR3 DNA sequence: TGTGCCAGCAGCCGGGAAGTGGGAAGTGGAAACACCATATATTTT. Amino acid sequence: CASSREVGSGNTIYF. The rearrangement uses TRBV4-2 and TRBJ1-3; D not resolved. The V gene lost 4 bases and the J gene lost 3 bases, with 13 bases spanning the gap. CDR3 length: 15 amino acids. CDR1 LGHNA and CDR2 YNFKEQ come from the germline V gene.

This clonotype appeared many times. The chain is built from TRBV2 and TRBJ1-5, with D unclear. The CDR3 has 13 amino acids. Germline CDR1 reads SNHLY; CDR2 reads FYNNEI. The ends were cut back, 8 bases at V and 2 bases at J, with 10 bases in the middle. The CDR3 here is CASCQAGNQPQHF. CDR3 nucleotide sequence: TGTGCCAGCTGTCAGGCGGGCAATCAGCCCCAGCATTTT.

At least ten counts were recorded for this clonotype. The CDR3 is CASRPAEGRASYEQYF. For the CDR3, the DNA is TGTGCCAGCAGACCTGCAGAGGGGCGCGCCTCCTACGAGCAGTACTTC. This sequence joins TRBV6-2 or TRBV6-3 and TRBJ2-7; perhaps D is TRBD1 or TRBD2 (5 bases each). Germline assignment: CDR1 MNHEY and CDR2 SVGEGT. The ends were cut back, 6 bases at V and 0 bases at J, with 18 bases in the middle. The CDR3 has 16 residues.

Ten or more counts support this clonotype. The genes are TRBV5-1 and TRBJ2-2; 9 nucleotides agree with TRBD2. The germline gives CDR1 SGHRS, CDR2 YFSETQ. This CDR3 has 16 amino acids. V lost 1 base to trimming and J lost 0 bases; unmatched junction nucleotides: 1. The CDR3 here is CASSLIAGANTGELFF. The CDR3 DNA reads TGCGCCAGCAGCTTGATAGCGGGGGCGAACACCGGGGAGCTGTTTTTT.